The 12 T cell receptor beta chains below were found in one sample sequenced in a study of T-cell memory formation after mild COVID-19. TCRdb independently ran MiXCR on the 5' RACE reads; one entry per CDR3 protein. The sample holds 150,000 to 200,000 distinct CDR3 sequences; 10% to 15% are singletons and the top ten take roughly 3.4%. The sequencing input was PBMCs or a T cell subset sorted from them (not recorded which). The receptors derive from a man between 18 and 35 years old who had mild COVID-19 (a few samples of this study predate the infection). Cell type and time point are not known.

Written as DNA, the CDR3 is TGTGCCAGCAGCCAAGATCGGACGAACACTGAAGCTTTCTTT. This codes for CASSQDRTNTEAFF. The chain has TRBV4-2 and TRBJ1-1; D uncertain. Germline lookup yields CDR1 LGHNA and CDR2 YNFKEQ. CDR3 length equals 14 residues. The germline V and J ends were trimmed by 0 bases and 1 base, with 6 bases remaining between them.

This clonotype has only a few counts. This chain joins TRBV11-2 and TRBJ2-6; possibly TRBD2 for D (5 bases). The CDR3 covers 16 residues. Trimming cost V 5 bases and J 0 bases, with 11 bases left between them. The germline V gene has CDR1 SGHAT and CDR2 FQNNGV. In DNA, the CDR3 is TGTGCCAGCAGCGAATTAGGGAGCTCTGGGGCCAACGTCCTGACTTTC. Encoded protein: CASSELGSSGANVLTF.

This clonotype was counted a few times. The DNA of the CDR3 is TGTGCCAGCAGAGACGGAACCTACGAGCAGTACGTC. It encodes CASRDGTYEQYV. J is TRBJ2-7 and V is TRBV6-6; D is unclear. The V gene lost 6 bases and the J gene lost 2 bases, with 8 bases spanning the gap. CDR1 and CDR2 (germline): MNHNY, SVGAGI (reference sequence). The CDR3 contains 12 residues.

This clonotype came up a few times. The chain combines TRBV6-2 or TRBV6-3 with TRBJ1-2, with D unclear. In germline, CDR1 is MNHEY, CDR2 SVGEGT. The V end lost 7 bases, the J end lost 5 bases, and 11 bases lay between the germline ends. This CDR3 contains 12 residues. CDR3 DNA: TGTGCCAGCAACAGAGAGGGATATGGCTACACCTTC. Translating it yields CASNREGYGYTF.

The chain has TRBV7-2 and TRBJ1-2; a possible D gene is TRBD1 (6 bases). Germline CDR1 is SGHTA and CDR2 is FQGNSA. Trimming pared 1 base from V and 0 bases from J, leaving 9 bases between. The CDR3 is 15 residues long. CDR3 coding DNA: TGTGCCAGCAGCTTAGAACAGGGAGCTAACTATGGCTACACCTTC. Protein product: CASSLEQGANYGYTF.

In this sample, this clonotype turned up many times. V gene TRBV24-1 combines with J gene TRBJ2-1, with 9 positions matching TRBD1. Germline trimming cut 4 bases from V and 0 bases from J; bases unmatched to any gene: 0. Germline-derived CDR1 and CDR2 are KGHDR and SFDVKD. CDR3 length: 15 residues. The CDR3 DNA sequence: TGTGCCACCAGTGAGACAGGGGGCTCCTACAATGAGCAGTTCTTC. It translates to CATSETGGSYNEQFF.

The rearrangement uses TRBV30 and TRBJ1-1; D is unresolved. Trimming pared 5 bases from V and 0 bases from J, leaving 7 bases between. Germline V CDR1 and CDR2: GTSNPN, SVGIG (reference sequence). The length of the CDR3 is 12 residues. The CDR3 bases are TGTGCCTGGCGACTCGTGAACACTGAAGCTTTCTTT. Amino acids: CAWRLVNTEAFF.

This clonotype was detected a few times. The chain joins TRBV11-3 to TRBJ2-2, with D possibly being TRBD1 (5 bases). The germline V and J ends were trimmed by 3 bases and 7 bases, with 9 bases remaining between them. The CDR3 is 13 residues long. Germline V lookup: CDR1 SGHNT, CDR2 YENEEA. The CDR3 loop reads CASSFREGGELFF. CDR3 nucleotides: TGTGCCAGCAGCTTCAGGGAAGGCGGGGAGCTGTTTTTT. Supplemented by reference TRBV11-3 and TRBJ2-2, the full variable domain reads EAGVVQSPRYKIIEKKQPVAFWCNPISGHNTLYWYLQNLGQGPELLIRYENEEAVDDSQLPKDRFSAERLKGVDSTLKIQPAELGDSAVYLCASSFREGGELFFGEGSRLTVL.

CDR3 sequence: CASSLEVLSYGYTF. The CDR3 nucleotides read TGTGCCAGCAGCTTAGAGGTCCTTAGCTATGGCTACACCTTC. The V and J genes are TRBV7-8 and TRBJ1-2, with no clear D. Between the trimmed V and J ends, which lost 1 base and 4 bases, there was a span of 10 bases. Per germline, CDR1 SGHVS and CDR2 FQNEAQ. The CDR3 contains 14 residues. Drawing the rest from reference TRBV7-8 and TRBJ1-2, the complete variable domain is GAGVSQSPRYKVAKRGQDVALRCDPISGHVSLFWYQQALGQGPEFLTYFQNEAQLDKSGLPSDRFFAERPEGSVSTLKIQRTQQEDSAVYLCASSLEVLSYGYTFGSGTRLTVV.

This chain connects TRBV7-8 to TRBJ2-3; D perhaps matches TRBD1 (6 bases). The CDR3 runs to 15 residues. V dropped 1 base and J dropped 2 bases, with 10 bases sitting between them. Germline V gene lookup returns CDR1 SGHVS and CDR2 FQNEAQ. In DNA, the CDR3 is TGTGCCAGCAGCTTAGAGGGGACAACCACAGATACGCAGTATTTT. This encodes CASSLEGTTTDTQYF.

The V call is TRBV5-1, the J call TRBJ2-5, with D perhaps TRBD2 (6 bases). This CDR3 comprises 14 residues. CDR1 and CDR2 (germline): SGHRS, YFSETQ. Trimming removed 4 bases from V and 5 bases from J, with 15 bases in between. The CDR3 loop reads CASSPGTPSETQYF. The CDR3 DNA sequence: TGCGCCAGCAGCCCAGGGACTCCCAGCGAGACCCAGTACTTC. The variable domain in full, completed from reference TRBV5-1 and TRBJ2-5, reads KAGVTQTPRYLIKTRGQQVTLSCSPISGHRSVSWYQQTPGQGLQFLFEYFSETQRNKGNFPGRFSGRQFSNSRSEMNVSTLELGDSALYLCASSPGTPSETQYFGPGTRLLVL.

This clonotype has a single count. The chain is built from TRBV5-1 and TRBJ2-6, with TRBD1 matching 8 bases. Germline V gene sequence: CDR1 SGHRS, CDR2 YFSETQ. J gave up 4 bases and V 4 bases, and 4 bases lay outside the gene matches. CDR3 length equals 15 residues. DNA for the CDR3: TGCGCCAGCAGCCGGACAGGGACCGGGGCCAACGTCCTGACTTTC. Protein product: CASSRTGTGANVLTF.